The sequence of this T cell receptor (beta chain) was determined in a study of blood T cells in healthy people across ages (dated by TCRdb to 2014 to 2015). About the study as a whole: In model experiments, template switching captured roughly one uniquely barcoded TCR beta cDNA molecule for every two T cells. Two additional independent replicas of 1 million unique cDNA reads from the same blood draw were analyzed for two donors (one aged 18 to 30 and one aged 80 or older). Four age groups were formed from the donors: young (average around 15 years), middle-aged (just under 40), aged (over 55) and long-lived (about 80). The study measured age-related changes in TCR beta repertoire diversity using deep sequencing normalized with unique cDNA molecular identifiers. To avoid experimental bias, donors of different ages were spread randomly across the sequencing lanes.

From a lookup of the germline V gene, CDR1 and CDR2 are KGHSH and LQKENI. The trim is 2 bases for V and 7 bases for J, with a gap of 15 bases between the germline ends. Spanning cysteine to phenylalanine, the CDR3 consists of 15 amino acids. Of the read, only the CDR3 DNA is kept; its 45 bases are in frame from base 1. Overall study results and their limits: The long-lived group showed more naive CD4+ T cells, fewer expanded clones and increased TCR diversity than the aged group, suggesting age selection. Donor CMV infection status was unknown, potentially confounding age-related changes in expanded clonotypes. Because profiling used bulk unsorted PBMCs, naive and antigen-experienced compartments could not be compared conclusively. Estimates of total diversity based on one million sequenced T cells were considered lower bounds and underestimates. Observed TCR beta diversity correlated strongly with the percentage of naive T cells measured by flow cytometry. As age increased, observed TCR beta diversity per million T cells dropped in a roughly linear way, and a significant reduction was already evident by age 40.

Donors were 40 or so systemically healthy Caucasian individuals from Russia aged roughly 6 to 100 years. Each donor gave 8 to 10 milliliters of peripheral blood, collected into EDTA-treated Vacutainer tubes. Ficoll-Paque density-gradient centrifugation was used to isolate PBMCs, with at least 7 million per sample. Total RNA, at least 6 micrograms per sample, was extracted from PBMCs with Trizol reagent. For every donor, flow cytometry on a PBMC aliquot measured the percentage of naive CD45RAhigh/CD27high T cells. Only a few counts were recorded for this clonotype. Its antigen is unknown. No base quality values were provided; no much bigger clone lies one nucleotide off. The library came from 5' RACE. Sequencing took place on an Illumina HiSeq 2500. The second PCR ran for about 6 to 11 cycles and used a J-beta primer mix along with a sample-barcoded 5' primer. A template-switch 5' adaptor carrying 12 random nucleotides introduced a unique molecular identifier onto each TCR beta cDNA molecule. At least 2.5 million CDR3-containing paired-end reads were obtained from each sample. First-strand cDNA synthesis was performed from all RNA using the Mint cDNA synthesis kit, with priming by a TRBC-specific oligonucleotide. Following uracil-DNA glycosylase treatment, a first 18-cycle PCR with universal primers M1SS and BC2_uni_R was performed on all cDNA. Concerning the study's data processing: Normalization of each sample was performed by random selection of 1 million high-quality reads, each carrying a distinct molecular identifier. Instead of being binned into consensus sequences, reads that shared molecular identifiers were thrown out. MiTCR, set to a Q25 quality threshold and the strictest error-elimination algorithm, was used for CDR3 identification, clonotype clustering and error correction. A nonparametric unseen species model using Euler transformation provided a lower-bound estimate of total TCR beta diversity. Through fastp at Q25 and MiXCR, TCRdb rebuilt clones from the public reads, retaining in-frame beta chains. Each entry is one CDR3 protein sequence, shown with its most common DNA and genes. The V and J calls were determined by TCRdb, not by the authors. The sample profile shows some 700,000 distinct CDR3 sequences; about 24% of them were found once. The ten largest clones add up to around a fifth of the sample.

The sequence derives from a man aged 65-85 years in good health. The V and J genes are TRBV18 and TRBJ2-1; matching of 7 bases hints at TRBD2 as the D gene. The sample consisted of blood. The base sequence is TGTGCCAGCTCACCAAAAAACGCGGGGGCAAATGAGCAGTTCTTC. It codes for CASSPKNAGANEQFF.